Below are 8 T cell receptor beta chains sequenced from a single sample in a study of cytomegalovirus exposure and HLA in healthy donors. It was with 60 Vbeta and 13 Jbeta primers that the PCR ran. Repertoires were generated with immunoSEQ multiplex PCR, while TCRdb's copy carries only in-frame clones and drops some. The top ten clones hold 3% of a sample with roughly 150,000 clones, 64% of them seen once. What was sequenced was PBMCs. The receptors stem from a woman younger than 45 in good health and CMV-seropositive.

The chain has TRBV9 and TRBJ1-3; TRBD1 agrees at 7 bases. Germline V CDR1 and CDR2: SGDLS, YYNGEE. The CDR3 spans 15 residues. Unmatched junction bases numbered 7, after V lost 5 bases and J lost 2 bases. CDR3 nucleotide sequence: TGTGCCAGCAGATCAACAGGGGCAGCTGGAAACACCATATATTTT. As protein: CASRSTGAAGNTIYF.

The chain joins TRBV28 to TRBJ1-5; D remains unclear. V lost 10 bases and J 7 bases, leaving 11 bases between the germline ends. CDR1 and CDR2 from the germline V gene are MDHEN and SYDVKM. CDR3 length: 11 amino acids. The CDR3 bases are TGTGCCAATCCTAGGTTCCAGCCCCAGCATTTT. This codes for CANPRFQPQHF.

The genes are TRBV5-1 and TRBJ1-1; D perhaps matches TRBD1 (6 bases). V dropped 7 bases and J dropped 1 base, with 14 bases sitting between them. This CDR3 spans 14 amino acids. Germline V CDR1 and CDR2: SGHRS, YFSETQ. The CDR3 loop is CASGYRVGNTEAFF. In DNA form, the CDR3 reads TGCGCCAGCGGCTACAGGGTGGGGAACACTGAAGCTTTCTTT.

This clone was seen only a few times. The genes are TRBV5-4 and TRBJ2-3; 8 bases are a match to TRBD1. This CDR3 spans 15 amino acids. The germline CDR1 and CDR2 sequences are SGHNT and YYREEE (reference sequence). V shed 5 bases, J shed 5 bases, and the junction held 10 bases outside the gene matches. CDR3 amino acids: CASRPPGGAEDTQYF. Written as DNA, the CDR3 is TGTGCCAGCAGACCACCAGGGGGCGCAGAAGATACGCAGTATTTT.

V gene TRBV28 combines with J gene TRBJ2-2, with TRBD1 identical over 8 bases. In germline, CDR1 is MDHEN, CDR2 SYDVKM. With 4 bases clipped from V and 6 bases from J, the junction kept 4 bases outside the gene matches. The CDR3 length is 14 residues. CDR3 nucleotide sequence: TGTGCCAGCAGTTGGGGACAGGACGCCGGGGAGCTGTTTTTT. Translated: CASSWGQDAGELFF.

As for this clone: The sample carries other DNA sequences with the same CDR3. The J gene is TRBJ2-7, the V gene TRBV19; 7 bases align to TRBD1. The CDR3 contains 14 residues. Trimming cost V 1 base and J 4 bases; bases outside gene matches: 4. Germline assignment: CDR1 LNHDA and CDR2 SQIVND (reference sequence). CDR3 loop: CASSIGQGAYEQYF. CDR3 DNA sequence: TGTGCCAGTAGTATAGGACAGGGAGCGTACGAGCAGTACTTC.

V and J are TRBV2 and TRBJ1-1, with 8 bases matching TRBD1. Per germline, CDR1 SNHLY and CDR2 FYNNEI. The CDR3 is 15 amino acids. After removal of 10 bases from V and 5 bases from J, the junction contained 15 bases not matched to a gene. CDR3 coding DNA: TGTGCCACAGCAGGGGACAGGTCGAGGGATACTGAAGCTTTCTTT. Translated: CATAGDRSRDTEAFF.

The rearrangement joins TRBV27 to TRBJ2-2; D gene unclear. Germline loops: CDR1 MNHEY, CDR2 SMNVEV (reference sequence). This CDR3 region has 13 residues. V lost 2 bases, J lost 7 bases, and 8 bases lay in between. The CDR3 DNA sequence: TGTGCCAGCAGTTTAGGTGGAGTCGGGGAGCTGTTTTTT. This encodes CASSLGGVGELFF.